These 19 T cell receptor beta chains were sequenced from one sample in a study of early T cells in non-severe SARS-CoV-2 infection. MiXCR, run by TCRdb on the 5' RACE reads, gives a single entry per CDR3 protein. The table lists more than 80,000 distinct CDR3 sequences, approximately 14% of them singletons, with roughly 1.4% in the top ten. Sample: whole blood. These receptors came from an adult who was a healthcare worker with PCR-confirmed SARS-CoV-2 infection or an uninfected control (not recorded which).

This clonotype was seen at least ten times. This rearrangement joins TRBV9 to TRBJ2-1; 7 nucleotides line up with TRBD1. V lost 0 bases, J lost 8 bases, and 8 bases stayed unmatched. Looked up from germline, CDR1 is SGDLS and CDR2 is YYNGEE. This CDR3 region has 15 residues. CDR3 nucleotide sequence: TGTGCCAGCAGCGTAGGTCCGGACAGGTCCCATGAGCAGTTCTTC. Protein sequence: CASSVGPDRSHEQFF.

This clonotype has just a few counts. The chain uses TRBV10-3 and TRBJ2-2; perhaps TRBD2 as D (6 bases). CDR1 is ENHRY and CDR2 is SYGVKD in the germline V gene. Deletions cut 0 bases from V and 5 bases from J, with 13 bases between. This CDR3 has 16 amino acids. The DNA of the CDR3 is TGTGCCATCAGTGAGTCGACTGCGGGGCAGACCGGGGAGCTGTTTTTT. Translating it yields CAISESTAGQTGELFF.

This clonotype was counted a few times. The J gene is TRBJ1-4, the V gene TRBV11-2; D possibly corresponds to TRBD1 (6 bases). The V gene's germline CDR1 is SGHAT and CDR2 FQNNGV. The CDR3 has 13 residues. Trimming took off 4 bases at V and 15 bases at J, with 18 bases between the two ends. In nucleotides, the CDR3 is TGTGCCAGCAGCTCATTGGCAGCCTCAGGGGTGTTTTTT. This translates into CASSSLAASGVFF.

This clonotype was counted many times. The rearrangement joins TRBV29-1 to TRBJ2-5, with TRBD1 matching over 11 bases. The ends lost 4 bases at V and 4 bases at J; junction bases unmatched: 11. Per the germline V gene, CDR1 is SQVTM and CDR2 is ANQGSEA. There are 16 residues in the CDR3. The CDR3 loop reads CSVVSPRTGGVETQYF. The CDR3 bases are TGCAGCGTTGTAAGTCCGCGGACAGGGGGCGTAGAGACCCAGTACTTC.

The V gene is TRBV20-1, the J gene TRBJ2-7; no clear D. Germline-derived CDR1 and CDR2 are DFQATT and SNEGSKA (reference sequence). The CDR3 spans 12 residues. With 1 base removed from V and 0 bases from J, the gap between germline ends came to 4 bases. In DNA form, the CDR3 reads TGCAGTGCTAGAGTCGGCTCCTACGAGCAGTACTTC. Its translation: CSARVGSYEQYF.

The CDR3: CASRRTGAFNYGYTF. The CDR3 bases are TGTGCCAGCAGGAGAACAGGAGCCTTTAACTATGGCTACACCTTC. The chain employs TRBV6-2 or TRBV6-3 and TRBJ1-2; tentative D call: TRBD1 (5 bases). The CDR3 sequence is 15 residues long. Looked up from germline, CDR1 is MNHEY and CDR2 is SVGEGT. V lost 6 bases, J lost 1 base, and 15 bases lay in between.

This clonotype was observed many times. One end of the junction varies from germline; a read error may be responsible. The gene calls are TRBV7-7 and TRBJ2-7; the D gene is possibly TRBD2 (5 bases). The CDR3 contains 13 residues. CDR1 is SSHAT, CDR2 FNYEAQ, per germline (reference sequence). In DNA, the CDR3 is TGTGCTAGCAGCCCTACCCTCGGGGACGAGCAGTACTTC. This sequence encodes CASSPTLGDEQYF. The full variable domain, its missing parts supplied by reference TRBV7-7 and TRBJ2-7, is GAGVSQSPRYKVTKRGQDVTLRCDPISSHATLYWYQQALGQGPEFLTYFNYEAQPDKSGLPSDRFSAERPEGSISTLTIQRTEQRDSAMYRCASSPTLGDEQYFGPGTRLTVT.

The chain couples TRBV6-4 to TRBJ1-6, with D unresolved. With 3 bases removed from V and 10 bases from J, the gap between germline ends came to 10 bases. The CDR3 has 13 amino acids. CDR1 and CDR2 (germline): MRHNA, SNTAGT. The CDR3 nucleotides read TGTGCCAGCAGTGAATTGCCGGAGTCACCCCTCCACTTT. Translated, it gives CASSELPESPLHF.

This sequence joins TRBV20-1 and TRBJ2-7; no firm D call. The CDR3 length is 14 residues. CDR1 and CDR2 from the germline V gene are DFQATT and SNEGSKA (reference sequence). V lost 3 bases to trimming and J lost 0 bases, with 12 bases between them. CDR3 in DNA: TGCAGTGCTAGGTACCCGGGTAGCTCCTACGAGCAGTACTTC. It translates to CSARYPGSSYEQYF.

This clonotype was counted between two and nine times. The CDR3 sequence is CASSSRGGEYEQYF. The CDR3 nucleotides read TGTGCCAGCAGCTCACGAGGGGGAGAGTACGAGCAGTACTTC. The rearrangement links TRBV7-2 to TRBJ2-7; tentative D call: TRBD1 (6 bases). The length of the CDR3 is 14 residues. Trimming removed 4 bases from V and 4 bases from J, with 14 bases in between. In germline, CDR1 is SGHTA, CDR2 FQGNSA.

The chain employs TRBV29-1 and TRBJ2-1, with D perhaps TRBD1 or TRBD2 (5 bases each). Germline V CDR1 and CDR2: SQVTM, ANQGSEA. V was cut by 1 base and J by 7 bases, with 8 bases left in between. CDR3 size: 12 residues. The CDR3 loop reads CSVEGGINEQFF. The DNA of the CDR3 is TGCAGCGTTGAAGGGGGGATAAATGAGCAGTTCTTC.

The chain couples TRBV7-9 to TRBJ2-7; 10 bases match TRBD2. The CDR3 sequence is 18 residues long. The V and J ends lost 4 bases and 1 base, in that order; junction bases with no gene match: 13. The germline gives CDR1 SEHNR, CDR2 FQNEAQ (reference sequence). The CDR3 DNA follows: TGTGCCAGCAGCTCCCCCGGGCCAGCGGGGGGGGTTTCCTACGAGCAGTACTTC. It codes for CASSSPGPAGGVSYEQYF.

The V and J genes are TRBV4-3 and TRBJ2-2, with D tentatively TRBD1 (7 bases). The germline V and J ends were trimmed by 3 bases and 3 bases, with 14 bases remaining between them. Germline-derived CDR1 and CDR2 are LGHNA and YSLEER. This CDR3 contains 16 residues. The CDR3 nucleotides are TGCGCCAGCAGCCACGGGGGACAGAAATACACCGGGGAGCTGTTTTTT. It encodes CASSHGGQKYTGELFF.

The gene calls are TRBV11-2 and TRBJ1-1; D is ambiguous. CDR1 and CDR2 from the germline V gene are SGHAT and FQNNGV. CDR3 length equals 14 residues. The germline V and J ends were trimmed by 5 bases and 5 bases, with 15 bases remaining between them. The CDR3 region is CASSPVPWGTEAFF. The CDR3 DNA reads TGTGCCAGCAGCCCCGTGCCATGGGGTACTGAAGCTTTCTTT.

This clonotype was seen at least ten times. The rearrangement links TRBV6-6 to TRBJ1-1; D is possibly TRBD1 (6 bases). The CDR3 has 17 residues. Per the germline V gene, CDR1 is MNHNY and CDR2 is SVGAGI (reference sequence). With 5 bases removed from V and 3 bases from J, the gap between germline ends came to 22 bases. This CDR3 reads CASSTFRPGARDTEAFF. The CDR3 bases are TGTGCCAGCAGTACCTTCCGACCAGGGGCAAGGGACACTGAAGCTTTCTTT.

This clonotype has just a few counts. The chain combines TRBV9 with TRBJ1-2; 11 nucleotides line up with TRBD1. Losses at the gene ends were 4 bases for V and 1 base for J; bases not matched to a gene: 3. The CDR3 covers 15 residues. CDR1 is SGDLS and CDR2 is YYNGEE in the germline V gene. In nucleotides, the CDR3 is TGTGCCAGCAGCCTGGGACAGGGGGTTAACTATGGCTACACCTTC. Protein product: CASSLGQGVNYGYTF.

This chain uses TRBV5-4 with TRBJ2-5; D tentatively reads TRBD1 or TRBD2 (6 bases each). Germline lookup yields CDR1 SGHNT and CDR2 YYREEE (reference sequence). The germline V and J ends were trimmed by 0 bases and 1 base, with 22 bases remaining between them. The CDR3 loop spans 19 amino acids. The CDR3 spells CASSLGGALNPYAQETQYF. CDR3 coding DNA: TGTGCCAGCAGCTTGGGGGGGGCTCTTAATCCCTATGCCCAAGAGACCCAGTACTTC.

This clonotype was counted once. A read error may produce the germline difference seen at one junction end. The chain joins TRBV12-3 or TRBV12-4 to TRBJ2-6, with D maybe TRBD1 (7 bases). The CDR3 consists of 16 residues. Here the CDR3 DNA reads TGTGCCAGCACTCCTAGACAGGGAGGTGGGGCCAACGTCCTGTCTTTC. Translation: CASTPRQGGGANVLSF.

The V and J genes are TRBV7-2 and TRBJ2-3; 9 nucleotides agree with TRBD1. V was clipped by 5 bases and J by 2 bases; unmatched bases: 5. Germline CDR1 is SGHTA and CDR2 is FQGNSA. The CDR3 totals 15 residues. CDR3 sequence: CASSDGTGITDTQYF. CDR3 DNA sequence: TGTGCCAGCAGCGATGGGACAGGGATCACAGATACGCAGTATTTT.